What follows describes a single T cell receptor beta chain. Its matching antigen is unknown. The method was immunoSEQ multiplex PCR; TCRdb's version includes in-frame clones alone and lacks a portion of them. The sample gives approximately 140,000 clones, about 89% of which show up once; about 3% is in the top ten. The data were obtained in a study of T cell responses to AZD1222 COVID-19 vaccine. Study-level points and caveats: At baseline, seropositivity was found in only a handful of AZD1222 recipients.

Trimming shortened V by 6 bases and J by 1 base, and 5 bases separated the two germline ends. CDR1 and CDR2 from the germline V gene are MNHEY and SVGEGT. The CDR3 is 12 amino acids. The genes are TRBV6-2 or TRBV6-3 and TRBJ2-3; D unclear. This sample comprised peripheral blood, obtained on day 0 of MenACWY control vaccination. The sequence came from an adult in good health. CDR3 coding DNA: TGTGCCAGCAGCACGGGCACAGATACGCAGTATTTT. Translation: CASSTGTDTQYF.